Shown below are 3 T cell receptor beta chains from a single sample sequenced in a study of T cells in Graves' hyperthyroidism and ophthalmopathy. The investigators amplified TCR beta CDR3 regions from RNA transcripts. First-round RT-PCR targeting the TCR CDR3 was performed with the HTBI primer set. One entry per CDR3 protein results from TCRdb running MiXCR on the multiplex PCR reads. In the table there are 500,000 to 700,000 distinct CDR3 sequences, 15% to 20% of which are singletons. The sample taken for sequencing was blood. The origin of the receptors is a woman aged 18-30 years with Graves' hyperthyroidism.

This clonotype has just a few counts. The genes are TRBV6-1 and TRBJ2-7; weak D call: TRBD2 (5 bases). CDR3 length equals 14 residues. Trimming stripped 0 bases from V and 6 bases from J, with 12 bases between. Germline V gene lookup returns CDR1 MNHNS and CDR2 SASEGT. The CDR3, as DNA: TGTGCCAGCAGTGAAGCGCTTGCGGGTGGCGAGCAGTACTTC. Translated: CASSEALAGGEQYF.

The chain recombines TRBV12-5 with TRBJ1-1; D is unresolved. From germline, CDR1 is LGHNT and CDR2 FRNRAP. This CDR3 is 12 amino acids long. V gave up 6 bases and J gave up 2 bases, with 7 bases separating them. CDR3 in amino acids: CASGGINTEAFF. CDR3 coding DNA: TGTGCTAGTGGGGGTATAAACACTGAAGCTTTCTTT.

This clonotype was recorded many times. The chain has TRBV5-1 and TRBJ1-4; D remains ambiguous. The CDR3 runs 15 residues. With 0 bases removed from V and 3 bases from J, the gap between germline ends came to 9 bases. Germline V gives CDR1 SGHRS, CDR2 YFSETQ. CDR3 coding DNA: TGCGCCAGCAGCTTGGGTGTTCAAGCTAATGAAAAACTGTTTTTT. Translated, it gives CASSLGVQANEKLFF.